This T cell receptor (beta chain) was captured by sequencing in a study of blood T cell repertoires in COVID-19. Overall study context: From T cells, B-cell-depleted T cells, or PBMCs came the material, which was cDNA or gDNA.

Authors' methods: Cell counts per sample came from amplifying reference gene primers. Sequencing was performed with immunoSEQ multiplex PCR; in TCRdb, only in-frame clones are kept and a portion is missing. V, J and clone size are taken as reported in that table, and D and trimming were inferred from the DNA itself. This table has 40,000 to 55,000 clones, 90% to 95% appearing once. The CDR3 is 13 residues long. Looked up from germline, CDR1 is MNHEY and CDR2 is SMNVEV (reference sequence). Trimming removed 10 bases at V and 3 bases at J, with 12 bases between. This chain links TRBV27 with TRBJ2-2; D not resolved. This TCR came from a human donor in a cohort sampled during active COVID-19. Sequences were obtained from peripheral blood. CDR3 residues: CATRLSDTGELFF. The CDR3 DNA reads as TGTGCCACCAGACTTTCGGACACCGGGGAGCTGTTTTTT.